The clone carrying this TCR beta chain was recorded a few times. Antigen unknown. This sample stems from a study of molecular identifiers for immune sequencing clone quantification. Study-level background: Four of five RNA aliquots from approximately 22,000 or 94,000 naive CD8 T cells were sequenced. General observations from the study: Identical TCR molecules that share a barcode could lead to an underestimation of highly expanded clone sizes.

Sorting was used to obtain naive CD8 T cells (CD8+CD4-CCR7+CD45RA+). Preparation methods for the bulk TCR libraries were those previously described, with listed TCR primers. MiXCR, run by TCRdb on the PCR reads, gives a single entry per CDR3 protein. The table records roughly 93,000 distinct CDR3 sequences, roughly 25% of them present only once. Germline-derived CDR1 and CDR2 are MNHEY and SVGAGI. V was cut by 6 bases and J by 0 bases, with 14 bases left in between. The CDR3 contains 16 residues. The chain combines TRBV6-5 with TRBJ2-2, with D possibly matching TRBD2 (5 bases). The specimen sequenced was naive CD8+ T cells from blood, with Jurkat cell RNA spiked in. Stated subset: FACS-sorted CD8+CD4-CCR7+CD45RA+ naive T cells. This TCR came from a human donor in good health. Some libraries in this study had Jurkat cell RNA spiked in. CDR3 sequence reads: CASSPPQRTNTGELFF. Here the CDR3 DNA reads TGTGCCAGCAGCCCTCCACAGCGGACGAACACCGGGGAGCTGTTTTTT.